This T cell receptor (beta chain) was recovered during a study of T cell responses to AZD1222 COVID-19 vaccine. Sequencing was performed with immunoSEQ multiplex PCR; in TCRdb, only in-frame clones are kept and a portion is missing. The table shows 100,000 to 150,000 clones, with around 88% occurring only once. V was cut by 6 bases and J by 3 bases, with 11 bases left in between. Germline CDR1 is LNHDA and CDR2 is SQIVND (reference sequence). The CDR3 totals 13 residues. The starting material was peripheral blood, obtained on day 0 of AZD1222 vaccination. The chain has TRBV19 and TRBJ1-1; possible D gene TRBD1, 6 bases. The receptor was derived from an adult in good health. The CDR3 region has the DNA TGTGCCAGTAGGGAACAGGGAGACACTGAAGCTTTCTTT. Protein product: CASREQGDTEAFF.